These 14 T cell receptor beta chains were sequenced from one sample in a study of beta chain features in type 1 diabetes. The isolated RNA, all of it, was reverse transcribed, so expressed TCRB transcripts were what got sequenced. Profiling relied on immunoSEQ multiplex PCR, and the TCRdb table lists in-frame clones only, not all of them. The data contain some 900,000 clones, roughly 17% of them singletons. The sample was naive CD4+ T cells from blood. The source is a woman aged 18-30 years in good health.

The chain couples TRBV5-1 to TRBJ2-5, with D perhaps TRBD1 (5 bases). This CDR3 spans 13 amino acids. The ends were cut back, 4 bases at V and 7 bases at J, with 14 bases in the middle. Looked up from germline, CDR1 is SGHRS and CDR2 is YFSETQ. The CDR3 DNA follows: TGCGCCAGCAGCAGGGGAAACCCAGCGACCCAGTACTTC. Its protein product is CASSRGNPATQYF. The full variable domain, rest sourced from reference TRBV5-1 and TRBJ2-5, is KAGVTQTPRYLIKTRGQQVTLSCSPISGHRSVSWYQQTPGQGLQFLFEYFSETQRNKGNFPGRFSGRQFSNSRSEMNVSTLELGDSALYLCASSRGNPATQYFGPGTRLLVL.

In its sample, this clone was seen a few times. The chain is built from TRBV14 and TRBJ2-5, with TRBD2 as a possible D gene (6 bases). The CDR3 sequence is 15 residues long. Trimming left V 1 base short and J 4 bases short, with 13 bases between. The germline V gene has CDR1 SGHDN and CDR2 FVKESK. The CDR3 sequence: CASSQASGTRETQYF. As DNA, the CDR3 is TGTGCCAGCAGCCAAGCGTCCGGGACTCGAGAGACCCAGTACTTC.

CDR3 sequence reads: CASSIVGRGAYEQYF. CDR3 DNA sequence: TGTGCCAGTAGTATAGTGGGCAGGGGAGCCTACGAGCAGTACTTC. The chain has TRBV19 and TRBJ2-7, with D possibly matching TRBD1 (6 bases). Germline V gene sequence: CDR1 LNHDA, CDR2 SQIVND (reference sequence). V gave up 1 base and J gave up 2 bases, with 12 bases separating them. This CDR3 comprises 15 residues.

The chain combines TRBV7-8 with TRBJ2-1, with unresolved D. The CDR3 has 19 residues. V lost 4 bases and J 4 bases, leaving 26 bases between the germline ends. Germline lookup yields CDR1 SGHVS and CDR2 FQNEAQ. The CDR3, as DNA: TGTGCCAGCAGCTCTAGGACCCCAATACATAGAATGGGATACAATGAGCAGTTCTTC. Encoded protein: CASSSRTPIHRMGYNEQFF.

This clone was counted a few times. Here the CDR3 reads CASSHTPDRGYGYTF. Here the CDR3 DNA reads TGTGCCAGCAGCCACACCCCCGACCGGGGCTATGGCTACACCTTC. The chain has TRBV4-2 and TRBJ1-2, with unresolved D. The CDR3 sequence is 15 residues long. Trimming took off 3 bases at V and 4 bases at J, with 15 bases between the two ends. Per the germline V gene, CDR1 is LGHNA and CDR2 is YNFKEQ.

The V gene is TRBV2, the J gene TRBJ2-7; possibly TRBD1 or TRBD2 for D (5 bases each). Germline CDR1 and CDR2: SNHLY and FYNNEI. This CDR3 comprises 14 residues. V lost 4 bases, J lost 2 bases, and 12 bases lay in between. The CDR3 loop is CASSAGTPAYEQYF. CDR3 in DNA: TGTGCCAGCAGTGCCGGGACGCCCGCCTACGAGCAGTACTTC.

V usage is TRBV5-8 and J usage is TRBJ1-2; D is possibly TRBD1 (5 bases). The V and J ends lost 0 bases and 7 bases respectively, with 19 bases between them. CDR1 is SGHTS, CDR2 YDEGEE, per germline. The CDR3 loop spans 16 amino acids. The CDR3 sequence is CASSLGLATAPSGYTF. The CDR3 nucleotides are TGTGCCAGCAGCTTGGGATTGGCGACAGCCCCTTCTGGCTACACCTTC.

V and J are TRBV11-1 and TRBJ2-7; 8 bases map to TRBD2. CDR3 length equals 14 residues. After removal of 6 bases from V and 1 base from J, the junction contained 5 bases not matched to a gene. CDR1 and CDR2 (germline): SGHAT, FQDESV (reference sequence). Here the CDR3 reads CASSPLAVSYEQYF. The CDR3 DNA is TGTGCCAGCAGTCCACTAGCGGTATCCTACGAGCAGTACTTC.

The V and J genes are TRBV18 and TRBJ2-3; maybe TRBD2 (6 bases). V gave up 5 bases and J gave up 4 bases, with 16 bases separating them. CDR3 length equals 15 residues. Germline assignment: CDR1 KGHSH and CDR2 LQKENI. The CDR3: CASSSGTSGADTQYF. The CDR3 nucleotides are TGTGCCAGCTCATCCGGGACGTCGGGGGCAGATACGCAGTATTTT.

To note about this clone: The same CDR3 arises from other DNA sequences in this sample as well. The genes are TRBV20-1 and TRBJ2-5; no firm D call. Germline V gives CDR1 DFQATT, CDR2 SNEGSKA (reference sequence). The V and J ends lost 3 bases and 5 bases respectively, with 7 bases between them. The CDR3 covers 11 residues. The CDR3 DNA sequence: TGCAGTGCTAGTCGGGTGGAGACCCAGTACTTC. It is translated as CSASRVETQYF.

In this sample, this clone turned up a few times. This chain joins TRBV18 and TRBJ2-5, with 11 bases that match TRBD2. The CDR3 spans 15 residues. The ends lost 3 bases at V and 6 bases at J; junction bases unmatched: 6. Per germline, CDR1 KGHSH and CDR2 LQKENI. CDR3 nucleotides: TGTGCCAGCTCACCGCTAGCGGGAGGAGTGAAGACCCAGTACTTC. Protein: CASSPLAGGVKTQYF. Full variable domain (missing parts from reference TRBV18 and TRBJ2-5): NAGVMQNPRHLVRRRGQEARLRCSPMKGHSHVYWYRQLPEEGLKFMVYLQKENIIDESGMPKERFSAEFPKEGPSILRIQQVVRGDSAAYFCASSPLAGGVKTQYFGPGTRLLVL.

This clone showed up many times. This rearrangement joins TRBV28 to TRBJ1-4; 9 bases align to TRBD1. V lost 11 bases and J lost 6; bases outside the gene matches: 4. Germline lookup yields CDR1 MDHEN and CDR2 SYDVKM. This CDR3 has 12 amino acids. As DNA, the CDR3 is TGTGCCGCGGGGGACAGGGATGAAAAACTGTTTTTT. Protein product: CAAGDRDEKLFF.

The chain links TRBV7-4 to TRBJ2-7, with D hard to call. V was pared by 7 bases and J by 7 bases, with 20 bases between. The CDR3 length is 14 residues. The germline V gene encodes CDR1 SGHVT and CDR2 SQSDAQ. The CDR3 coding sequence is TGTGCCAGCATCTTTAATCCACTCCGTAGAGAGCAGTACTTC. Protein sequence: CASIFNPLRREQYF. Combining the CDR3 with reference TRBV7-4 and TRBJ2-7 gives the whole variable domain GAGVSQSPRYKVAKRGRDVALRCDSISGHVTLYWYRQTLGQGSEVLTYSQSDAQRDKSGRPSGRFSAERPERSVSTLKIQRTEQGDSAVYLCASIFNPLRREQYFGPGTRLTVT.

There are a few counts of this clone. The V call is TRBV7-2, the J call TRBJ1-3; no reliable D call. V dropped 3 bases and J dropped 3 bases, with 15 bases sitting between them. Germline CDR1 is SGHTA and CDR2 is FQGNSA. This CDR3 has 16 residues. The CDR3 DNA reads TGTGCCAGCAGCTTGAGCCCCGCCCGGGTTGGAAACACCATATATTTT. Translation: CASSLSPARVGNTIYF. Together with reference TRBV7-2 and TRBJ1-3, the CDR3 gives the full variable domain: GAGVSQSPSNKVTEKGKDVELRCDPISGHTALYWYRQSLGQGLEFLIYFQGNSAPDKSGLPSDRFSAERTGGSVSTLTIQRTQQEDSAVYLCASSLSPARVGNTIYFGEGSWLTVV.